The present TCR beta chain was sequenced within a study of T-cell memory formation after mild COVID-19. Study results and limitations: Contracting CD8+ clones were enriched in EMRA, CD4+ mainly in CM and EM.

TCRdb passed the 5' RACE reads through MiXCR, listing each CDR3 protein once. Among some 180,000 distinct CDR3 sequences listed, under 20% were seen once. Germline CDR1 and CDR2: SGHKS and YYEKEE (reference sequence). The V and J ends lost 2 bases and 3 bases respectively, with 12 bases between them. The CDR3 consists of 16 residues. This clonotype was observed a few times. What it binds is unknown. V and J are TRBV5-5 and TRBJ2-6; no reliable D call. The sequence derives from a man in his late teens or twenties who had mild COVID-19 (a few samples of this study predate the infection). Cell type and time point are not known. The specimen was PBMCs or a T cell subset sorted from them (not recorded which). The DNA for the CDR3 is TGTGCCAGCAGCTTATTAGGGTCCGGTGGGGCCAACGTCCTGACTTTC. The encoded protein is CASSLLGSGGANVLTF.